The 11 T cell receptor beta chains below come from one sample, sequenced in a study of cytomegalovirus exposure and HLA in healthy donors. PCR primers comprised 60 Vbeta and 13 Jbeta primers. The data were produced by immunoSEQ multiplex PCR, yet TCRdb's version contains in-frame clones alone and is incomplete. This sample's clone table lists 55,000 to 85,000 clones. Sequenced material: PBMCs. The receptors were gathered from a female donor in good health and CMV-seropositive.

CDR3 DNA: TGCGCCAGCAGCTTGGGTATTAGCGGGGGGACCTTTTACAATGAGCAGTTCTTC. It is translated as CASSLGISGGTFYNEQFF. V and J are TRBV5-1 and TRBJ2-1; 10 positions match TRBD2. The CDR3 runs to 18 residues. Per germline, CDR1 SGHRS and CDR2 YFSETQ. The J segment lost 4 bases and the V segment lost 0 bases, leaving 10 bases of the junction unmatched. The variable domain in full, with the rest retrieved from reference TRBV5-1 and TRBJ2-1, is KAGVTQTPRYLIKTRGQQVTLSCSPISGHRSVSWYQQTPGQGLQFLFEYFSETQRNKGNFPGRFSGRQFSNSRSEMNVSTLELGDSALYLCASSLGISGGTFYNEQFFGPGTRLTVL.

The V and J genes are TRBV7-2 and TRBJ1-5; no clear D gene. Trimming pared 1 base from V and 0 bases from J, leaving 7 bases between. Germline V gene sequence: CDR1 SGHTA, CDR2 FQGNSA. The CDR3 has 15 residues. CDR3 DNA: TGTGCCAGCAGCTTAGACATCTTTAGCAATCAGCCCCAGCATTTT. This gives the protein CASSLDIFSNQPQHF. The full variable domain, in which reference TRBV7-2 and TRBJ1-5 provide the parts outside the CDR3, is GAGVSQSPSNKVTEKGKDVELRCDPISGHTALYWYRQSLGQGLEFLIYFQGNSAPDKSGLPSDRFSAERTGGSVSTLTIQRTQQEDSAVYLCASSLDIFSNQPQHFGDGTRLSIL.

The chain carries TRBV5-4 and TRBJ2-7; D might be TRBD1 (5 bases). Germline V gene lookup returns CDR1 SGHNT and CDR2 YYREEE (reference sequence). V lost 1 base, J lost 2 bases, and 7 bases lay in between. This CDR3 has 13 residues. The CDR3 loop reads CASSLQGAYEQYF. DNA for the CDR3: TGTGCCAGCAGCTTGCAGGGTGCCTACGAGCAGTACTTC.

The rearrangement links TRBV4-3 to TRBJ1-5, with unresolved D. The CDR3 is 17 amino acids. V dropped 0 bases and J dropped 2 bases, with 14 bases sitting between them. Germline values: CDR1 LGHNA, CDR2 YSLEER. CDR3 region: CASSQDSMSGGNQPQHF. In nucleotides, the CDR3 is TGCGCCAGCAGCCAAGATTCCATGTCCGGGGGCAATCAGCCCCAGCATTTT.

The chain employs TRBV11-3 and TRBJ2-2; D is unclear. Trimming shortened V by 3 bases and J by 10 bases, and 9 bases separated the two germline ends. Germline V gene sequence: CDR1 SGHNT, CDR2 YENEEA. The CDR3 contains 12 residues. CDR3 sequence reads: CASSFTPLELFF. CDR3 nucleotides: TGTGCCAGCAGCTTTACACCGTTGGAGCTGTTTTTT.

This sequence joins TRBV19 and TRBJ1-2, with D maybe TRBD1 (5 bases). The CDR3 spans 12 residues. CDR1 LNHDA and CDR2 SQIVND come from the germline V gene (reference sequence). V was cut by 4 bases and J by 7 bases, with 10 bases left in between. The CDR3 DNA reads TGTGCCAGTAGTAAGACAGAAGCTGGCTACACCTTC. It specifies CASSKTEAGYTF.

The rearrangement links TRBV9 to TRBJ1-2; D possibly corresponds to TRBD1 (6 bases). The CDR3 extends over 13 amino acids. V gave up 2 bases and J gave up 5 bases, with 10 bases separating them. Germline assignment: CDR1 SGDLS and CDR2 YYNGEE. DNA for the CDR3: TGTGCCAGCAGCGTCGGGGGGGCGTATGGCTACACCTTC. Its protein is CASSVGGAYGYTF.

This chain uses TRBV9 with TRBJ2-1; tentatively, D is TRBD1 (6 bases). This CDR3 is built from 13 residues. Germline CDR1 is SGDLS and CDR2 is YYNGEE. The V gene lost 4 bases and the J gene lost 4 bases, with 9 bases spanning the gap. The CDR3 DNA sequence: TGTGCCAGCAGCATCGGACAGTACAATGAGCAGTTCTTC. Translating it yields CASSIGQYNEQFF.

The chain carries TRBV4-2 and TRBJ1-1; D is perhaps TRBD1 (6 bases). Trimming removed 4 bases at V and 1 base at J, with 10 bases between. The germline CDR1 and CDR2 sequences are LGHNA and YNFKEQ. CDR3 length: 14 amino acids. The CDR3 region is CASSPGQRNTEAFF. CDR3 coding DNA: TGTGCCAGCAGCCCCGGACAGCGGAACACTGAAGCTTTCTTT.

This sequence joins TRBV5-1 and TRBJ2-5, with TRBD1 identical over 10 bases. V trimming: 4 bases; J trimming: 2 bases; junction bases outside the gene matches: 29. The germline V gene has CDR1 SGHRS and CDR2 YFSETQ. The CDR3 runs to 23 residues. As DNA, the CDR3 is TGCGCCAGCAGCGAGAAATCGTCGGACAGGGGGTCGTATATCCCCCCCCCGCAAGAGACCCAGTACTTC. Translation gives CASSEKSSDRGSYIPPPQETQYF.

The chain joins TRBV19 to TRBJ2-7, with D possibly being TRBD2 (6 bases). Between the trimmed V and J ends, which lost 6 bases and 3 bases, there was a span of 12 bases. Germline V gene sequence: CDR1 LNHDA, CDR2 SQIVND (reference sequence). The CDR3 length is 13 residues. DNA of the CDR3: TGTGCCAGTAGCCCCGGAGGGAACTACGAGCAGTACTTC. It translates to CASSPGGNYEQYF.